A single sample gave rise to the 25 T cell receptor beta chains below, sequenced in a study of breast tumors, draining lymph nodes, adjacent tissues. TCRdb reanalysed the multiplex PCR reads using MiXCR and keeps one entry per CDR3 protein. The profile shows some 150,000 distinct CDR3 sequences, more than 20% of them singletons. Samples came from axillary lymph nodes draining the breast cancer. The sequenced sample was axillary lymph node tissue. Every receptor here comes from a female donor with breast cancer. Some clones in this sample may be carry-over from other donors' samples.

There are many counts of this clonotype. The chain couples TRBV4-2 to TRBJ2-2; D tentatively reads TRBD1 or TRBD2 (5 bases each). CDR1 is LGHNA, CDR2 YNFKEQ, per germline. Trimming cost V 10 bases and J 0 bases, with 15 bases left between them. The CDR3 length is 15 residues. The CDR3 reads CATGPGTSNTGELFF. The CDR3 nucleotides are TGTGCCACCGGACCCGGGACGTCGAACACCGGGGAGCTGTTTTTT.

This clonotype has at least ten counts. The chain combines TRBV2 with TRBJ2-5; D might be TRBD1 (6 bases). With 6 bases removed from V and 1 base from J, the gap between germline ends came to 9 bases. The CDR3 extends over 13 amino acids. Germline values: CDR1 SNHLY, CDR2 FYNNEI. The CDR3 spells CASRRQVQETQYF. The CDR3 DNA reads as TGTGCCAGCAGACGACAGGTCCAAGAGACCCAGTACTTC.

This clonotype was found many times. The V gene is TRBV7-7, the J gene TRBJ2-5; the D is unclear. The CDR3 runs to 13 residues. Deletions cut 5 bases from V and 4 bases from J, with 11 bases between. Germline lookup yields CDR1 SSHAT and CDR2 FNYEAQ (reference sequence). The CDR3 here is CASSPADRETQYF. The CDR3 nucleotides are TGTGCCAGCAGCCCGGCGGACCGAGAGACCCAGTACTTC.

This clonotype appeared many times. The J gene is TRBJ2-5, the V gene TRBV29-1; tentative D call: TRBD2 (6 bases). The CDR3 totals 12 residues. Germline V CDR1 and CDR2: SQVTM, ANQGSEA. V was shortened by 6 bases and J by 5 bases, with 13 bases between the two germline ends. CDR3 nucleotide sequence: TGCAGCGTCAATCTAGCGTCTGAGACCCAGTACTTC. Translation gives CSVNLASETQYF.

This clonotype has at least ten counts. The chain has TRBV28 and TRBJ2-7; D uncertain. Germline V gives CDR1 MDHEN, CDR2 SYDVKM. Trimming took off 4 bases at V and 6 bases at J, with 10 bases between the two ends. This CDR3 contains 12 residues. The CDR3 loop is CASSSRLPEQYF. CDR3 nucleotide sequence: TGTGCCAGCAGTTCTAGGCTCCCCGAGCAGTACTTC.

This clonotype was counted many times. The chain links TRBV27 to TRBJ2-2; tentatively, D is TRBD2 (6 bases). CDR3 length: 13 residues. Deletions cut 7 bases from V and 7 bases from J, with 13 bases between. Looked up from germline, CDR1 is MNHEY and CDR2 is SMNVEV (reference sequence). CDR3 residues: CASTGEGRGELFF. The DNA for the CDR3 is TGTGCCAGCACGGGAGAGGGACGCGGGGAGCTGTTTTTT.

This clonotype was counted at least ten times. The chain joins TRBV27 to TRBJ1-5, with D perhaps TRBD1 (6 bases). Trimming stripped 3 bases from V and 9 bases from J, with 15 bases between. This CDR3 has 14 residues. From germline, CDR1 is MNHEY and CDR2 SMNVEV (reference sequence). CDR3 region: CASSFAGGKWPQHF. Here the CDR3 DNA reads TGTGCCAGCAGTTTCGCCGGGGGCAAATGGCCCCAGCATTTT.

Note on this clonotype: This may be a read error, as it is one base from a much larger clone. This chain links TRBV20-1 with TRBJ2-6, with 8 bases identical to TRBD1. V gave up 3 bases and J gave up 3 bases; unmatched junction bases: 7. CDR3 length: 16 residues. CDR1 DFQATT and CDR2 SNEGSKA come from the germline V gene (reference sequence). The CDR3 loop reads CSASGGQVYGANVLTF. The CDR3 DNA reads TGCAGTGCTAGCGGGGGACAGGTTTATGGGGCCAACGTCCTGACTTTC.

This clonotype showed up many times. The chain is built from TRBV18 and TRBJ2-1; D uncertain. CDR1 KGHSH and CDR2 LQKENI come from the germline V gene. The CDR3 covers 12 residues. Deletions cut 6 bases from V and 4 bases from J, with 7 bases between. This chain's CDR3 is CASSRQYNEQFF. In DNA, the CDR3 is TGTGCCAGCTCCCGCCAGTACAATGAGCAGTTCTTC.

This chain uses TRBV6-1 with TRBJ2-6; D is possibly TRBD1 (7 bases). Trimming shortened V by 8 bases and J by 0 bases, and 14 bases separated the two germline ends. CDR1 is MNHNS, CDR2 SASEGT, per germline. The CDR3 spans 16 residues. In DNA form, the CDR3 reads TGTGCCAGCGGGGGGACAGCCTACTCTGGGGCCAACGTCCTGACTTTC. The encoded protein is CASGGTAYSGANVLTF.

This rearrangement joins TRBV20-1 to TRBJ2-1, with 13 bases matching TRBD2. CDR3 length: 13 amino acids. J gave up 9 bases and V 3 bases, and 2 bases lay outside the gene matches. Germline CDR1 is DFQATT and CDR2 is SNEGSKA (reference sequence). The CDR3 region is CSASGTSGIEQFF. DNA for the CDR3: TGCAGTGCTAGTGGGACTAGCGGGATTGAGCAGTTCTTC.

Many counts were recorded for this clonotype. The chain couples TRBV24-1 to TRBJ2-1; tentatively, D is TRBD2 (6 bases). The germline V and J ends were trimmed by 4 bases and 1 base, with 13 bases remaining between them. The germline gives CDR1 KGHDR, CDR2 SFDVKD. The CDR3 sequence is 16 residues long. CDR3 sequence: CATSDETRSSYNEQFF. In DNA form, the CDR3 reads TGTGCCACCAGTGACGAGACTAGGAGTTCCTACAATGAGCAGTTCTTC.

Remarks on this clonotype: The junction and the germline gene differ at one end; a read error may be behind it. J is TRBJ2-6 and V is TRBV6-5; D is unclear. The germline V gene has CDR1 MNHEY and CDR2 SVGAGI. The CDR3 is 14 amino acids. The CDR3 DNA follows: TGTGTCAGCAGTCCGGCGCACGGGGCCAACGTCCTGACTTTC. Translation gives CVSSPAHGANVLTF.

On this clonotype: Lacking the conserved final phenylalanine or tryptophan, this CDR3 likely reflects a read error. This rearrangement joins TRBV18 to TRBJ2-5; D is possibly TRBD2 (5 bases). This CDR3 contains 14 residues. CDR1 is KGHSH, CDR2 LQKENI, per germline. V shed 2 bases and J shed 4 bases, with 11 bases lying between them. CDR3 sequence reads: CASSPSEVRETQYS. CDR3 DNA sequence: TGTGCCAGCTCACCATCGGAGGTCCGAGAGACCCAGTACTCC.

This clonotype was seen more than once but under ten times. The chain links TRBV28 to TRBJ2-7; no clear D gene. The V gene lost 6 bases and the J gene lost 0 bases, with 15 bases spanning the gap. Germline lookup yields CDR1 MDHEN and CDR2 SYDVKM. This CDR3 spans 15 amino acids. The CDR3 loop is CASRPHAISSYEQYF. The CDR3 bases are TGTGCCAGCAGACCACATGCGATCTCCTCCTACGAGCAGTACTTC. The full variable domain, rest sourced from reference TRBV28 and TRBJ2-7, is DVKVTQSSRYLVKRTGEKVFLECVQDMDHENMFWYRQDPGLGLRLIYFSYDVKMKEKGDIPEGYSVSREKKERFSLILESASTNQTSMYLCASRPHAISSYEQYFGPGTRLTVT.

This clonotype was seen more than once but under ten times. The V gene is TRBV19, the J gene TRBJ2-6; weak D call: TRBD1 (6 bases). CDR1 and CDR2 (germline): LNHDA, SQIVND (reference sequence). The length of the CDR3 is 17 residues. Trimming left V 4 bases short and J 0 bases short, with 13 bases between. This chain's CDR3 is CASSKDSRSSGANVLTF. In DNA, the CDR3 is TGTGCCAGTAGTAAGGACAGTAGAAGCTCTGGGGCCAACGTCCTGACTTTC.

This clonotype was counted a single time. This rearrangement joins TRBV24-1 to TRBJ1-5; D unclear. Germline V gene lookup returns CDR1 KGHDR and CDR2 SFDVKD. The V end was cut by 4 bases, the J end by 1 base, with 13 bases between. CDR3 length equals 16 residues. The CDR3 is CATSDASEGSNQPQHF. CDR3 in DNA: TGTGCCACCAGTGACGCCTCGGAGGGCAGCAATCAGCCCCAGCATTTT.

As regards this clonotype: No conserved phenylalanine or tryptophan is present at the end of the CDR3, so a read error is the likely explanation. This chain uses TRBV6-2 or TRBV6-3 with TRBJ2-3; 12 bases fit TRBD2. The germline V gene encodes CDR1 MNHEY and CDR2 SVGEGT. The CDR3 extends over 17 amino acids. CDR3 in amino acids: CASSLASGRAWVDTQYS. The CDR3 DNA reads as TGCGCCAGCAGTTTGGCTAGCGGGAGGGCCTGGGTGGATACGCAGTATTCT.

Many counts were recorded for this clonotype. The V call is TRBV3-1, the J call TRBJ2-7, with 11 bases fitting TRBD2. This CDR3 is 16 amino acids long. V lost 3 bases and J lost 4; bases outside the gene matches: 8. Germline CDR1 and CDR2: LGHDT and YNNKEL (reference sequence). CDR3 DNA sequence: TGTGCCAGCAGCCACATAGCGGGAGGGCCGCAGTACGAGCAGTACTTC. Protein product: CASSHIAGGPQYEQYF.

For this clonotype: This sequence may be a read error, since a much larger clone differs from it by one base. The chain combines TRBV5-1 with TRBJ2-2, with 14 positions matching TRBD2. Germline loops: CDR1 SGHRS, CDR2 YFSETQ. Unmatched junction bases numbered 21, after V lost 0 bases and J lost 2 bases. This CDR3 is built from 24 residues. Here the CDR3 reads CASSLVPTSFGQGTSGRNTGELFF. In DNA form, the CDR3 reads TGCGCCAGCAGCTTGGTACCAACCTCGTTCGGACAAGGGACTAGCGGGAGAAACACCGGGGAGCTGTTTTTT. Together with reference TRBV5-1 and TRBJ2-2, the CDR3 gives the full variable domain: KAGVTQTPRYLIKTRGQQVTLSCSPISGHRSVSWYQQTPGQGLQFLFEYFSETQRNKGNFPGRFSGRQFSNSRSEMNVSTLELGDSALYLCASSLVPTSFGQGTSGRNTGELFFGEGSRLTVL.

The sample holds many counts of this clonotype. The chain carries TRBV7-6 and TRBJ1-5; D not certain. CDR1 is SGHVS and CDR2 is FNYEAQ in the germline V gene. The CDR3 is 18 amino acids. V lost 7 bases, J lost 2 bases, and 24 bases lay in between. This chain's CDR3 is CASTPIRSPLPRNQPQHF. In DNA form, the CDR3 reads TGTGCCAGCACCCCCATAAGGTCTCCTTTGCCCCGCAATCAGCCCCAGCATTTT. Full variable domain (outside the CDR3, taken from reference TRBV7-6 and TRBJ1-5): GAGVSQSPRYKVTKRGQDVALRCDPISGHVSLYWYRQALGQGPEFLTYFNYEAQQDKSGLPNDRFSAERPEGSISTLTIQRTEQRDSAMYRCASTPIRSPLPRNQPQHFGDGTRLSIL.

This clonotype was detected ten times or more. V gene TRBV4-1 combines with J gene TRBJ2-1; D gene unclear. Germline CDR1 is MGHRA and CDR2 is YSYEKL. Trimming removed 1 base from V and 4 bases from J, with 29 bases in between. The CDR3 sequence is 21 residues long. DNA for the CDR3: TGCGCCAGCAGCCAAGTGTATCTGCCAGGTTTAGCTGCAAGTTCTTACAATGAGCAGTTCTTC. Translating gives CASSQVYLPGLAASSYNEQFF.

A word on this clonotype: A much larger clonotype is one base distant, so this may be a read error. V and J are TRBV12-5 and TRBJ2-3; D ambiguous. This CDR3 has 12 residues. V shed 7 bases and J shed 14 bases, with 19 bases lying between them. Germline CDR1 is LGHNT and CDR2 is FRNRAP. CDR3 protein: CASVSDFSPRYF. CDR3 nucleotides: TGTGCTAGTGTTTCCGACTTCTCGCCGCGGTATTTT.

This clonotype was seen only a few times. The V gene is TRBV18, the J gene TRBJ2-1, with D unclear. Per germline, CDR1 KGHSH and CDR2 LQKENI. The CDR3 contains 13 residues. V was clipped by 3 bases and J by 5 bases, with 8 bases between them. CDR3 coding DNA: TGTGCCAGCTCACCCCTAAGTAACAATGAGCAGTTCTTC. Translation: CASSPLSNNEQFF.

Details on this clonotype: A clone one base away is much larger, so this may be a read error. J is TRBJ2-2 and V is TRBV4-1, with 7 bases aligning to TRBD2. The CDR3 runs 19 residues. The ends lost 4 bases at V and 4 bases at J; junction bases unmatched: 18. Per the germline V gene, CDR1 is MGHRA and CDR2 is YSYEKL. This chain's CDR3 is CASSPRLAAGRPGTGELFF. The CDR3 nucleotides read TGCGCCAGCAGCCCCCGGCTAGCAGCGGGAAGGCCGGGCACCGGGGAGCTGTTTTTT.